This T cell receptor beta chain was captured by sequencing in a study of monozygotic twins with inflammatory bowel disease. The V gene's germline CDR1 is KGHSH and CDR2 LQKENI. The CDR3 is 15 amino acids. Making cDNA involved eight separate reactions per sample. TCRdb re-called the 5' RACE reads; every CDR3 protein appears as one record, without DNA. The sample has 420,000 or so distinct CDR3 sequences. This chain joins TRBV18 and TRBJ1-4. Material: blood. The source of this sequence is a human donor with ulcerative colitis or Crohn's disease, or a healthy co-twin of an affected twin (not recorded which). The CDR3 protein is CASSPAHGANEKLFF.